These 18 T cell receptor beta chains share one sample of origin, sequenced in a study of blood T cell repertoires in COVID-19. Using immunoSEQ multiplex PCR, the repertoire was profiled, and TCRdb retains in-frame clones only, with some absent. In the table there are 130,000 to 150,000 clones, roughly 89% of which are singletons. Source material: peripheral blood. The origin of the receptors is a woman aged 45-60 years with acute or convalescent COVID-19.

This clone was observed a single time. V gene TRBV19 combines with J gene TRBJ1-1; D is possibly TRBD1 (5 bases). Deletions cut 3 bases from V and 0 bases from J, with 11 bases between. Germline values: CDR1 LNHDA, CDR2 SQIVND (reference sequence). The CDR3 is 15 amino acids. The CDR3 reads CASSIAGVMNTEAFF. The CDR3 DNA is TGTGCCAGTAGTATCGCGGGGGTCATGAACACTGAAGCTTTCTTT.

The rearrangement links TRBV6-1 to TRBJ1-4; 8 bases align to TRBD1. The CDR3 extends over 16 amino acids. Per germline, CDR1 MNHNS and CDR2 SASEGT. The junction had 9 bases not matched to a gene; V was cut back by 4 bases and J by 5 bases. The DNA of the CDR3 is TGTGCCAGCAGTGTCGGACAGGGTCTGGGCAATGAAAAACTGTTTTTT. Translated: CASSVGQGLGNEKLFF.

This rearrangement joins TRBV7-6 to TRBJ2-3; 12 nucleotides align to TRBD2. CDR1 is SGHVS, CDR2 FNYEAQ, per germline. J lost 3 bases, V lost 2 bases, and 12 bases had no gene match. CDR3 size: 19 residues. CDR3 bases: TGTGCCAGCAGCTTAAATCTAGCGGGAGGGCCACTCGTAACAGATACGCAGTATTTT. As protein: CASSLNLAGGPLVTDTQYF.

The chain recombines TRBV18 with TRBJ2-7; TRBD1 aligns across 9 bases. Germline trimming cut 3 bases from V and 4 bases from J; bases unmatched to any gene: 7. The V gene's germline CDR1 is KGHSH and CDR2 LQKENI. There are 15 residues in the CDR3. CDR3 protein: CASSPGPGQGYEQYF. The CDR3 DNA sequence: TGTGCCAGCTCACCGGGCCCGGGACAGGGTTACGAGCAGTACTTC.

The chain is built from TRBV27 and TRBJ1-1; D might be TRBD1 (6 bases). The ends were cut back, 6 bases at V and 1 base at J, with 9 bases in the middle. The CDR3 runs 13 residues. Germline loops: CDR1 MNHEY, CDR2 SMNVEV (reference sequence). CDR3 in amino acids: CASRSTGNTEAFF. Written as DNA, the CDR3 is TGTGCCAGCAGATCGACAGGGAACACTGAAGCTTTCTTT.

This chain links TRBV11-2 with TRBJ2-5; D ambiguous. The CDR3 runs 12 residues. Germline V gives CDR1 SGHAT, CDR2 FQNNGV. The germline V and J ends were trimmed by 2 bases and 5 bases, with 6 bases remaining between them. CDR3 protein: CASSLIRETQYF. The CDR3 nucleotides are TGTGCCAGCAGCTTAATCAGGGAGACCCAGTACTTC.

The chain uses TRBV10-1 and TRBJ1-2; D is undetermined. Germline values: CDR1 WNHNN, CDR2 SYGVQD (reference sequence). V was trimmed by 3 bases and J by 5 bases, leaving 10 bases between them. This CDR3 contains 13 residues. CDR3: CASSEEQKYGYTF. The CDR3 nucleotides read TGCGCCAGCAGTGAAGAACAAAAATATGGCTACACCTTC.

The chain has TRBV9 and TRBJ2-2; D ambiguous. There are 17 residues in the CDR3. Germline values: CDR1 SGDLS, CDR2 YYNGEE. With 3 bases removed from V and 5 bases from J, the gap between germline ends came to 20 bases. The CDR3 reads CASSAPLRVRRTGELFF. The DNA for the CDR3 is TGTGCCAGCAGCGCACCCCTCCGGGTGCGGCGGACCGGGGAGCTGTTTTTT.

The V gene is TRBV30, the J gene TRBJ1-2, with D uncertain. This CDR3 spans 13 amino acids. V lost 5 bases, J lost 5 bases, and 15 bases lay in between. Germline loops: CDR1 GTSNPN, CDR2 SVGIG (reference sequence). CDR3 in DNA: TGTGCCTGGCGCAAGGTAGCTTTATATGGCTACACCTTC. The encoded protein is CAWRKVALYGYTF.

The V call is TRBV3-1 (or the pseudogene TRBV3-2), the J call TRBJ2-4; D gene unclear. V dropped 5 bases and J dropped 8 bases, with 10 bases sitting between them. The CDR3 is 12 residues long. Germline CDR1 LGHDT, CDR2 YNNKEL (reference sequence). The CDR3 nucleotides read TGTGCCAGCAGCGAAATGGCGGACATTCAGTACTTC. Translating gives CASSEMADIQYF.

This clone was observed a handful of times. The chain uses TRBV4-2 and TRBJ2-1; 10 nucleotides agree with TRBD1. There are 16 residues in the CDR3. Germline V CDR1 and CDR2: LGHNA, YNFKEQ. V lost 2 bases, J lost 5 bases, and 6 bases stayed unmatched. CDR3 sequence: CASSQRLGTGDNEQFF. The CDR3 DNA is TGTGCCAGCAGCCAACGTCTCGGGACAGGGGACAATGAGCAGTTCTTC.

The chain recombines TRBV24-1 with TRBJ1-2, with 7 positions matching TRBD1. The CDR3 spans 14 residues. Germline V gives CDR1 KGHDR, CDR2 SFDVKD. The junction had 1 base not matched to a gene; V was cut back by 0 bases and J by 4 bases. The CDR3 nucleotides read TGTGCCACCAGTGATTTGGGGACAGCCTATGGCTACACCTTC. This gives the protein CATSDLGTAYGYTF.

V and J are TRBV9 and TRBJ1-4, with TRBD1 matching over 7 bases. V lost 4 bases and J lost 3; bases outside the gene matches: 9. The length of the CDR3 is 16 residues. CDR1 and CDR2 (germline): SGDLS, YYNGEE. As DNA, the CDR3 is TGTGCCAGCAGCCCCCACCTCAGGGGGTCTAATGAAAAACTGTTTTTT. This encodes CASSPHLRGSNEKLFF.

This clone was counted a single time. This chain connects TRBV28 to TRBJ1-3; D not certain. The V gene's germline CDR1 is MDHEN and CDR2 SYDVKM. Trimming pared 10 bases from V and 7 bases from J, leaving 11 bases between. This CDR3 region has 11 residues. As DNA, the CDR3 is TGTGCCACCACCTCCGCGAACACCATATATTTT. Protein sequence: CATTSANTIYF.

The genes are TRBV18 and TRBJ2-3; 7 bases fit TRBD2. With 4 bases clipped from V and 0 bases from J, the junction kept 10 bases outside the gene matches. The length of the CDR3 is 17 residues. In germline, CDR1 is KGHSH, CDR2 LQKENI. The CDR3 DNA reads TGTGCCAGCTCACATTCCCCCTCGGGAGGCAGCACAGATACGCAGTATTTT. Encoded protein: CASSHSPSGGSTDTQYF.

About this clone: This CDR3 is also generated by other DNA sequences in the sample. The rearrangement links TRBV12-3 or TRBV12-4 to TRBJ1-1; TRBD1 is a possible D gene (5 bases). V was shortened by 7 bases and J by 3 bases, with 12 bases between the two germline ends. CDR3 size: 13 residues. The CDR3 here is CASTFGGDTEAFF. DNA of the CDR3: TGTGCCAGCACTTTCGGGGGAGACACTGAAGCTTTCTTT.

This chain joins TRBV4-2 and TRBJ1-1; no firm D call. The CDR3 extends over 14 amino acids. Trimming left V 4 bases short and J 6 bases short, with 15 bases between. Per germline, CDR1 LGHNA and CDR2 YNFKEQ. In DNA, the CDR3 is TGTGCCAGCAGCCTCTCTACGGAGAGCGCTGAAGCTTTCTTT. This codes for CASSLSTESAEAFF.

The chain joins TRBV11-3 to TRBJ2-1, with D perhaps matching TRBD2 (6 bases). The CDR3 consists of 16 residues. CDR1 is SGHNT, CDR2 YENEEA, per germline. The ends were cut back, 5 bases at V and 0 bases at J, with 14 bases in the middle. The CDR3 nucleotides are TGTGCCAGCAGCCCCCATCTAGCGAGCTCCTACAATGAGCAGTTCTTC. Translation gives CASSPHLASSYNEQFF. The whole variable domain, remainder taken from reference TRBV11-3 and TRBJ2-1, is EAGVVQSPRYKIIEKKQPVAFWCNPISGHNTLYWYLQNLGQGPELLIRYENEEAVDDSQLPKDRFSAERLKGVDSTLKIQPAELGDSAVYLCASSPHLASSYNEQFFGPGTRLTVL.